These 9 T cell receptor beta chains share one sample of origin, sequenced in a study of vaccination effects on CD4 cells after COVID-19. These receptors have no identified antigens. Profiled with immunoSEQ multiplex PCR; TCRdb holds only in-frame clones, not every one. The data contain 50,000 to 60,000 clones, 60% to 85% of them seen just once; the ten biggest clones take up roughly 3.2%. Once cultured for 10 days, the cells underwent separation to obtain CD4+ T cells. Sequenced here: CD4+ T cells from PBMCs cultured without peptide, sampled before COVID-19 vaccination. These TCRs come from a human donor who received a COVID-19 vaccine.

DNA of the CDR3: TGTGCCAGTAGTATCTCCGCGGGGGCTCAAGAGACCCAGTACTTC. Amino acids: CASSISAGAQETQYF. The chain couples TRBV19 to TRBJ2-5, with D tentatively TRBD2 (7 bases). Germline V gene sequence: CDR1 LNHDA, CDR2 SQIVND (reference sequence). The germline V and J ends were trimmed by 3 bases and 2 bases, with 13 bases remaining between them. The CDR3 extends over 15 amino acids.

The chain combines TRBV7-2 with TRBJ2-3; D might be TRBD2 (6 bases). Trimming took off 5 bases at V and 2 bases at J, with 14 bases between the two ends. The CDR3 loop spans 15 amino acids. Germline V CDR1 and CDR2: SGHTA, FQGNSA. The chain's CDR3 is CASSPQAGYTDTQYF. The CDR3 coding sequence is TGTGCCAGCAGCCCCCAAGCGGGCTACACAGATACGCAGTATTTT.

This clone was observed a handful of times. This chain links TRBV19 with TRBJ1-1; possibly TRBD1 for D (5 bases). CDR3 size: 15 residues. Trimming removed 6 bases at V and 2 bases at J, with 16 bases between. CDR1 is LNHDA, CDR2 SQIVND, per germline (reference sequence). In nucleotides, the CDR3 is TGTGCCAGTAGCCCCATGGGGGGAATAAACACTGAAGCTTTCTTT. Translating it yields CASSPMGGINTEAFF.

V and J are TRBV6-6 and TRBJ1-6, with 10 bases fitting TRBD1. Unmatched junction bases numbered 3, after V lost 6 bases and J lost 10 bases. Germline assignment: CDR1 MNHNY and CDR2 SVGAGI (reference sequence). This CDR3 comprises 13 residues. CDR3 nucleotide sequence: TGTGCCAGCAGGGACAGGGGGGGCTCACCCCTCCACTTT. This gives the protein CASRDRGGSPLHF.

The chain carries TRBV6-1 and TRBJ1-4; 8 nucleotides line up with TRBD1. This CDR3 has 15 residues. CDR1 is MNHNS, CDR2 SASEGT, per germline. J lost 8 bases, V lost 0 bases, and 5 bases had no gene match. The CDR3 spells CASSEASTGEEKLFF. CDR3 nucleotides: TGTGCCAGCAGTGAAGCTTCGACAGGGGAGGAAAAACTGTTTTTT.

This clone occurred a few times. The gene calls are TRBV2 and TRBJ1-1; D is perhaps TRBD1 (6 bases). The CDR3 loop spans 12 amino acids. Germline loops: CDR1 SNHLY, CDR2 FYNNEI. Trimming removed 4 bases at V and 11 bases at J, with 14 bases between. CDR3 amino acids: CASSVQGGMAFF. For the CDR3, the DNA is TGTGCCAGCAGTGTACAGGGAGGGATGGCTTTCTTT. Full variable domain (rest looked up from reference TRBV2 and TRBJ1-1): EPEVTQTPSHQVTQMGQEVILRCVPISNHLYFYWYRQILGQKVEFLVSFYNNEISEKSEIFDDQFSVERPDGSNFTLKIRSTKLEDSAMYFCASSVQGGMAFFGQGTRLTVV.

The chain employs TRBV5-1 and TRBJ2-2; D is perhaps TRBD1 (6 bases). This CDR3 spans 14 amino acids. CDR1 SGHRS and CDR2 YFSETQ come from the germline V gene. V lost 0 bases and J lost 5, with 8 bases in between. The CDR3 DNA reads TGCGCCAGCAGCTTGGCACAGGGAACCGGGGAGCTGTTTTTT. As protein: CASSLAQGTGELFF.

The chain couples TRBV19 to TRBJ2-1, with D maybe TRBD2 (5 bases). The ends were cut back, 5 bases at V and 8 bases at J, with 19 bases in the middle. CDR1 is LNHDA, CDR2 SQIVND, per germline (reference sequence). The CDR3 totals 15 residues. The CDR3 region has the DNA TGTGCCAGTAGTCAACTGAGACCCCCCGGGGATGAGCAGTTCTTC. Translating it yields CASSQLRPPGDEQFF.

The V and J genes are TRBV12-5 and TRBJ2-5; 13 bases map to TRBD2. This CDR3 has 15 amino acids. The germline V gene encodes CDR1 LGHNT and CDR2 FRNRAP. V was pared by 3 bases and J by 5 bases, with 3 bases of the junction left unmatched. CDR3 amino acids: CASGLLAGGPETQYF. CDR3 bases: TGTGCTAGTGGTTTACTAGCGGGGGGGCCTGAGACCCAGTACTTC.